This is a list of T cell receptor beta chains from one sample in a study of blood T cell repertoires in COVID-19. Libraries were prepared by immunoSEQ multiplex PCR; TCRdb keeps only in-frame clonotypes and omits some of them. The sample carries more than 150,000 clones, 82% recorded once. The sample comprised PBMCs or T cells enriched from blood (not recorded which). The receptors were sampled from a man aged 35 to 55 who had recovered from COVID-19. Both conserved end residues are part of each CDR3. D genes are given only for firm matches. Part of the rows lack a size; the others show once, few, many or a class for expanded clones.

-	TRBV5-4	-	TRBJ2-1	16	CASSLFYLDAYNEQFF	TGTGCCAGCAGCTTGTTTTACCTAGATGCCTACAATGAGCAGTTCTTC
-	TRBV9	-	TRBJ2-1	13	CASSSQLWSEQFF	TGTGCCAGCAGCTCTCAGCTCTGGAGTGAGCAGTTCTTC
-	TRBV7-9	-	TRBJ1-2	13	CASSPRTGPGYTF	TGTGCCAGCAGCCCCAGAACAGGGCCCGGCTACACCTTC
-	TRBV30	-	TRBJ2-7	12	CAWSPIRREQYF	TGTGCCTGGAGCCCCATTCGGAGGGAGCAGTACTTC
-	TRBV28	TRBD1	TRBJ1-6	12	CASSPPNRGIHF	TGTGCCAGCAGCCCACCCAACAGGGGAATCCACTTT
once	TRBV6-1	-	TRBJ1-1	14	CASSELPSSTEAFF	TGTGCCAGCAGTGAATTGCCTTCCAGCACTGAAGCTTTCTTT
-	TRBV28	TRBD1	TRBJ1-2	15	CASSQQGVLNYGYTF	TGTGCCAGCAGTCAACAGGGGGTTTTAAACTATGGCTACACCTTC
-	TRBV5-1	TRBD1	TRBJ1-1	14	CASSFTGGYTEAFF	TGCGCCAGCAGCTTTACAGGGGGGTACACTGAAGCTTTCTTT
-	TRBV5-1	-	TRBJ1-6	15	CASSQDTAGNSPLHF	TGCGCCAGCAGCCAAGATACGGCGGGGAATTCACCCCTCCACTTT
-	TRBV6-6	-	TRBJ1-2	15	CASSYRKGSLYGYTF	TGTGCCAGCAGTTACCGAAAGGGGTCCCTCTATGGCTACACCTTC
-	TRBV4-2	TRBD2	TRBJ2-3	18	CASSQVGRVAGTTDTQYF	TGTGCCAGCAGCCAAGTAGGTAGAGTAGCGGGGACCACAGATACGCAGTATTTT
many	TRBV6-2/TRBV6-3	TRBD1	TRBJ1-5	13	CASSFTGGQPQHF	TGTGCCAGCAGTTTCACAGGGGGCCAGCCCCAGCATTTT
few	TRBV5-4	TRBD1	TRBJ2-3	15	CAVRGGTGLEYTQYF	TGTGCCGTAAGGGGGGGGACAGGGTTGGAGTATACGCAGTATTTT
-	TRBV9	-	TRBJ1-4	13	CASSVGPGEKLFF	TGTGCCAGCAGCGTAGGTCCGGGTGAAAAACTGTTTTTT
-	TRBV19	TRBD1	TRBJ2-7	14	CASSRDRTTYEQYF	TGTGCCAGTAGTAGGGACAGGACAACCTACGAGCAGTACTTC
once	TRBV28	-	TRBJ1-1	12	CASIATPGEAFF	TGTGCCAGCATCGCAACCCCGGGGGAAGCTTTCTTT
-	TRBV7-3	-	TRBJ2-2	16	CASSSHGSVNTGELFF	TGTGCCAGCAGCTCCCATGGTAGCGTGAACACCGGGGAGCTGTTTTTT
-	TRBV5-1	-	TRBJ1-6	14	CASADGDKNSPLHF	TGCGCCAGCGCCGATGGGGACAAAAATTCACCCCTCCACTTT
-	TRBV7-2	-	TRBJ1-3	13	CASSPGVGNTIYF	TGTGCCAGCAGCCCAGGGGTGGGAAACACCATATATTTT
once	TRBV9	TRBD1	TRBJ1-1	16	CASSDPAGTGDTEAFF	TGTGCCAGCAGCGATCCGGCTGGGACAGGGGACACTGAAGCTTTCTTT
-	TRBV6-6	TRBD2	TRBJ2-5	16	CASSYSSGRAVETQYF	TGTGCCAGCAGTTACTCCAGCGGGAGGGCCGTGGAGACCCAGTACTTC
-	TRBV24-1	TRBD1	TRBJ2-2	17	CATSDLRGTGSPGELFF	TGTGCCACCAGTGATTTGCGAGGGACAGGGAGTCCCGGGGAGCTGTTTTTT
-	TRBV6-5	TRBD2	TRBJ2-3	12	CASSPLGRGQYF	TGTGCCAGCAGCCCATTGGGGAGGGGGCAGTATTTT
once	TRBV7-8	-	TRBJ2-1	16	CASSLLWAQSYNEQFF	TGTGCCAGCAGCCTCCTTTGGGCCCAATCCTACAATGAGCAGTTCTTC
-	TRBV15	TRBD2	TRBJ2-1	15	CATSRDPAGGNEQFF	TGTGCCACCAGCAGAGACCCAGCGGGGGGCAATGAGCAGTTCTTC
-	TRBV6-5	TRBD1	TRBJ1-5	15	CASSPGTGPWEPQHF	TGTGCCAGCAGTCCGGGGACAGGGCCTTGGGAACCCCAGCATTTT
-	TRBV10-3	-	TRBJ1-3	15	CAISEVHISGNTIYF	TGTGCCATCAGTGAGGTACATATCTCTGGAAACACCATATATTTT
few	TRBV9	-	TRBJ1-3	17	CASSVSSGQFSGNTIYF	TGTGCCAGCAGCGTATCTTCCGGACAGTTCTCTGGAAACACCATATATTTT
-	TRBV7-3	-	TRBJ2-7	13	CASSLSGSYEQYF	TGTGCCAGCAGCTTGTCGGGGTCCTACGAGCAGTACTTC
-	TRBV14	-	TRBJ2-7	14	CASSQVPFSYEQYF	TGTGCCAGCAGCCAAGTTCCGTTCTCCTACGAGCAGTACTTC
-	TRBV24-1	-	TRBJ2-3	14	CATQGTTSTDTQYF	TGTGCCACCCAGGGGACCACTAGCACAGATACGCAGTATTTT
-	TRBV6-6	TRBD1	TRBJ1-3	16	CASSNRQGTSGNTIYF	TGTGCCAGCAGTAATCGACAGGGAACCTCTGGAAACACCATATATTTT
-	TRBV18	-	TRBJ2-2	17	CASSPAVAGTNTGELFF	TGTGCCAGCTCACCAGCGGTGGCCGGAACGAACACCGGGGAGCTGTTTTTT
-	TRBV5-6	-	TRBJ1-1	14	CASSFQNRNTEAFF	TGTGCCAGCAGCTTTCAAAACAGGAACACTGAAGCTTTCTTT
-	TRBV5-4	TRBD1	TRBJ1-2	14	CASSTWTGGLGYTF	TGTGCCAGCAGCACCTGGACAGGGGGCTTGGGCTACACCTTC
once	TRBV4-2	TRBD1	TRBJ1-2	13	CASSRGQGEGYTF	TGTGCCAGCAGCCGCGGACAGGGGGAAGGCTACACCTTC
once	TRBV24-1	-	TRBJ1-1	13	CATSDSGKTEAFF	TGTGCCACCAGTGACTCCGGTAAAACTGAAGCTTTCTTT